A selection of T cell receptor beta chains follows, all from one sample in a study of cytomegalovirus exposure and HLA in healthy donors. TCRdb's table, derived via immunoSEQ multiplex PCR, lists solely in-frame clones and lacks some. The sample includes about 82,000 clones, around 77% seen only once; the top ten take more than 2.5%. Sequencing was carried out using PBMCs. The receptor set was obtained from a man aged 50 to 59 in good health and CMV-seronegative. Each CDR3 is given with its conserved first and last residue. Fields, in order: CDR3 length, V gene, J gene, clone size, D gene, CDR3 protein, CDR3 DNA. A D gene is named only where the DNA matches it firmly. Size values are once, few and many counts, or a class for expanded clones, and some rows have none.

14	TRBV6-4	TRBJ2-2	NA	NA	CASSDRGDTGELFF	TGTGCCAGCAGTGACAGGGGCGACACCGGGGAGCTGTTTTTT
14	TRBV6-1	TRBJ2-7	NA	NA	CASTSPGWTYEQYF	TGTGCCAGCACGTCGCCAGGGTGGACCTACGAGCAGTACTTC
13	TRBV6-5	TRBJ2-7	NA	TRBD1	CATHTGGVGEQYF	TGTGCCACCCATACAGGGGGAGTGGGCGAGCAGTACTTC
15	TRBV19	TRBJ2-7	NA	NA	CASSTNRNRTYEQYF	TGTGCCAGTAGTACTAACAGGAACCGGACCTACGAGCAGTACTTC
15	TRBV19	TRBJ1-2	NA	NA	CASSIGQGGPSVYTF	TGTGCCAGTAGTATAGGGCAGGGAGGGCCATCAGTCTACACCTTC
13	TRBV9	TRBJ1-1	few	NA	CASSVVAGTEAFF	TGTGCCAGCAGCGTAGTGGCAGGCACTGAAGCTTTCTTT
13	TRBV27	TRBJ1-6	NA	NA	CATRQEGSSPLHF	TGTGCCACCCGACAGGAAGGGAGTTCACCCCTCCACTTT
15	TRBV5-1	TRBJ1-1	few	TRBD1	CASSSYRGAGTEAFF	TGCGCCAGCAGCTCCTACAGGGGGGCGGGCACTGAAGCTTTCTTT
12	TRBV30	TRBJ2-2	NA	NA	CAWSVSVGELFF	TGTGCCTGGAGTGTATCGGTCGGGGAGCTGTTTTTT
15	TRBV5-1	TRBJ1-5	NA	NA	CASSSGGRSNQPQHF	TGTGCCAGCAGCTCCGGGGGGCGTAGCAATCAGCCCCAGCATTTT
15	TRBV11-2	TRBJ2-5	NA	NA	CASSPLGGGGETQYF	TGTGCCAGCAGCCCCCTGGGTGGAGGCGGAGAGACCCAGTACTTC
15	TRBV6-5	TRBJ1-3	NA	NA	CASSYSSGARNTIYF	TGTGCCAGCAGTTACTCCTCGGGTGCCCGAAACACCATATATTTT
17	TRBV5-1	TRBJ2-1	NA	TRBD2	CASSLLAGPRDGNEQFF	TGCGCCAGCAGCTTACTAGCGGGGCCCCGGGATGGTAATGAGCAGTTCTTC
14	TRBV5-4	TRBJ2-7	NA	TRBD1	CASSYQGARYEQYF	TGTGCCAGCAGCTACCAGGGGGCTAGGTACGAGCAGTACTTC
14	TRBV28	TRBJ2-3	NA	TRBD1	CASSGTGVADTQYF	TGTGCCAGCAGTGGGACAGGGGTGGCAGATACGCAGTATTTT
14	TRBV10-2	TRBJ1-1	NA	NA	CASIDPGMNTEAFF	TGCGCCAGCATAGATCCAGGGATGAACACTGAAGCTTTCTTT
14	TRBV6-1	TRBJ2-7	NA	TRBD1	CASSTGTAKYEQYF	TGTGCCAGCAGTACCGGGACAGCCAAATACGAGCAGTACTTC
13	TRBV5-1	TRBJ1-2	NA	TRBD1	CASSLLTGAGYTF	TGCGCCAGCAGCTTATTGACAGGGGCTGGCTACACCTTC
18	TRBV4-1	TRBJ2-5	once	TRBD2	CASSPGGLAGNPQETQYF	TGCGCCAGCAGCCCGGGAGGCCTAGCGGGGAACCCCCAAGAGACCCAGTACTTC
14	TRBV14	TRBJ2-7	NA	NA	CASSQIQGSYEQYF	TGTGCCAGCAGCCAAATACAGGGCTCCTACGAGCAGTACTTC
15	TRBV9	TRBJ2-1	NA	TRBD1	CASSRTGTSYNEQFF	TGTGCCAGCAGTAGGACAGGGACCTCCTACAATGAGCAGTTCTTC
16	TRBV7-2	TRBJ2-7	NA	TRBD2	CASSLVSSGGIYEQYF	TGTGCCAGCAGCTTAGTATCCAGCGGGGGGATCTACGAGCAGTACTTC
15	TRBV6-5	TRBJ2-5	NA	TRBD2	CASSYSRGGQETQYF	TGTGCCAGCAGTTACTCGCGGGGGGGGCAAGAGACCCAGTACTTC
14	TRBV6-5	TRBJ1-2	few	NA	CASSSWTSGYGYTF	TGTGCCAGCAGTTCCTGGACAAGTGGGTATGGCTACACCTTC
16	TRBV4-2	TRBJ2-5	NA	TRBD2	CASSHGSGGVGETQYF	TGTGCCAGCAGCCATGGCAGCGGGGGGGTCGGGGAGACCCAGTACTTC
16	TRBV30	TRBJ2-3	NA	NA	CAWRLQGYGLTDTQYF	TGTGCCTGGAGGTTACAGGGCTACGGCTTGACAGATACGCAGTATTTT
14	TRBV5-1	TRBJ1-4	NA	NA	CASSLVSGQEKLFF	TGCGCCAGCAGCTTGGTGTCAGGGCAAGAAAAACTGTTTTTT
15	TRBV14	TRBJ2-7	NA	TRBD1	CASSQGQGRSYEQYF	TGTGCCAGCAGCCAAGGACAGGGACGCTCCTACGAGCAGTACTTC
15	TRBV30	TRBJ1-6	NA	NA	CAWSTGGSYNSPLHF	TGTGCCTGGTCGACCGGGGGCTCCTATAATTCACCCCTCCACTTT
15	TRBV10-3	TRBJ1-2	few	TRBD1	CAISDGTDGGYGYTF	TGTGCCATCAGTGACGGGACAGACGGTGGCTATGGCTACACCTTC
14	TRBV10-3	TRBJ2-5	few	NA	CAIRPTGGGETQYF	TGTGCCATCAGACCGACCGGGGGAGGAGAGACCCAGTACTTC
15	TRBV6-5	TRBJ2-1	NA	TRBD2	CASSYGRGVYNEQFF	TGTGCCAGCAGTTACGGGCGGGGGGTGTACAATGAGCAGTTCTTC
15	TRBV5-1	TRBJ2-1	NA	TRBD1	CASSWGTGGVNEQFF	TGCGCCAGCAGCTGGGGGACAGGGGGCGTCAATGAGCAGTTCTTC
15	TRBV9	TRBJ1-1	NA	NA	CASSVSGTLGTEAFF	TGTGCCAGCAGCGTTTCAGGAACCCTTGGGACTGAAGCTTTCTTT
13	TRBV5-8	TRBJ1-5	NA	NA	CASSLTVNQPQHF	TGTGCCAGCAGCCTGACAGTCAATCAGCCCCAGCATTTT